This paragraph covers one TCR beta chain sequence. The target of this receptor is not known. No per-base quality is available; no much larger clone lies one base away. The sample is drawn from a study of shared clonotypes between healthy human individuals (dated by TCRdb to the early 2020s). As for the study more broadly: Two women and a few men aged 18 to 49 years were included in the cohort. To increase sequencing depth and limit assay-specific biases, different laboratories used diverse techniques to prepare libraries and sequence TCR repertoires. For each donor, three plates each were used for CD4 naive and CD4 memory, two plates were used for CD8 naive, and one plate was used for CD8 memory. To estimate repertoire size and how much clonotypes are shared between individuals, the study performed deep sequencing of blood TCR repertoires from a few healthy adults. Between about 0.9 and 9 billion PBMCs per donor were obtained by leukapheresis. The full study reports these points: Rarefaction of sorted-subset datasets indicated incomplete sequencing despite the large sequencing depth. Estimated clonotype richness was generally larger for naive than for memory subsets. Compared with non-shared clonotypes, clonotypes shared by all four sorted-subset donors had higher generation probabilities. The genetic and exposure-history diversity represented was limited by the small number of donors. Pairwise subsampling led to the expectation that sequencing depth would affect the degree of clonotype sharing among donors. Sampling was restricted to blood, and TCR repertoires in tissue are likely to differ from TCR repertoires in blood. When a handful of donors were compared, the shared fraction of clonotypes was about 5.4% for naive CD4, 3.5% for naive CD8, 2.3% for memory CD4, and 0.4% for memory CD8.

Donors were healthy HIV-negative adults with no recently reported acute infections or vaccinations. Every donor was a Caucasian adult living in Nashville, Tennessee, USA. Magnetic negative selection was used to enrich CD4+ T cells, after which naive cells were positively selected on CD45RA and the negative fraction became the memory subset. Blood was obtained by leukapheresis, after which PBMCs were separated by Ficoll-Histopaque density gradient centrifugation and cryopreserved in liquid nitrogen vapor phase. Analytical flow cytometry was used to check the purity and quantity of every magnetically sorted T cell population. From each sorted fraction, genomic DNA was isolated and quantified by UV absorbance on a Nanodrop 2000c. The CDR3 measures 14 amino acids from cysteine to phenylalanine. Only CDR3 DNA is held: 42 bases, read in frame from base 1. V is trimmed back by 2 bases and J by 7 bases, and the junction contains 5 bases that no gene match accounts for. CDR1 is given as SGHAT and CDR2 as FQNNGV, both from the germline V gene.

Using the deep immunoSEQ assay, multiplex PCR amplified TCR CDR3 regions from genomic DNA. Extracted genomic DNA from each cell subset was distributed evenly across all wells of several immunoSEQ 96-well plates, and each plate was treated as a replicate. For sorted subsets, 150 to 250 ng genomic DNA, equal to approximately 30,000 T cell genomes, was loaded into each replicate PCR. Purified libraries were measured with a Qubit 3.0 fluorometer, size-checked on a Bioanalyzer 2100, and measured again with the KAPA Library Quantification kit. A separate single-read 150-cycle Illumina NextSeq 550 flow cell was used to sequence each immunoSEQ 96-well plate. Processing in the source paper ran as follows. The immunoSEQ output contained only junctional sequences without quality scores, so filtering could not match that applied to full-length reads. To assign V/J genes and CDR3, sequences were annotated using PyIR, a Python wrapper for IgBLAST v1.9, with IMGT germline references. Reads with weak V/J assignments (E-value above 1e-6), missing CDR3, stop codons, out-of-frame junctions, or ambiguous translated residues were removed. V3J clonotypes were defined by identical inferred V gene, J gene, and CDR3 amino acid sequence. The percentage overlap between two repertoires was calculated by dividing the number of shared unique clonotypes by the size of the smaller repertoire. Three approaches were used to assess repertoire richness: RTK rarefaction, the Chao1 estimator, and Recon v2.1 estimates of unobserved clonotypes. For all TCRbeta clonotypes obtained by the gDNA method from several donors, generation probabilities were computed with OLGA. Held by TCRdb, this immuneACCESS table contains in-frame sequences only and omits some clones. Under half of the omission traces to an unresolved V gene where checked; the cause of the rest is unknown. D and trimming were read from the DNA, whereas the V and J calls and clone size are those reported in that table. Recorded for this sample are some 2,500,000 clones; more than 85% of them occurred a single time. Of the sample, more than 0.35% falls within the top ten clones.

In this chain, TRBV11-2 is recombined with TRBJ1-2; the central 9 bases match TRBD1. This receptor was taken from a young man in good health. Some clones in this sample may be carry-over from other donors' samples. Sample: naive CD4+ T cells from PBMCs. In the paper's terms, the cell subset or site label means: CD45RA+ positively selected. The CDR3 region reads CASSLTTGGSGYTF. The nucleotides read TGTGCCAGCAGCTTAACCACAGGGGGCTCTGGCTACACCTTC.